The following is a T cell receptor (beta chain) sequence with its context. TCRdb's copy holds only in-frame clones and misses some; the assay was immunoSEQ multiplex PCR. This repertoire shows some 45,000 clones, about 84% found once; its top ten account for over 8.5%. The data were obtained in a study of blood T cell repertoires in COVID-19. There are 11 residues in the CDR3. The V gene lost 6 bases and the J gene lost 2 bases, with 3 bases spanning the gap. This receptor was taken from a man between 60 and 70 years old with acute or convalescent COVID-19. The chain recombines TRBV12-3 or TRBV12-4 with TRBJ2-3; D is undetermined. The sequenced sample consisted of peripheral blood. This chain's CDR3 is CASSFTDTQYF. In DNA, the CDR3 is TGTGCCAGCAGCTTCACAGATACGCAGTATTTT.